This entry is about one T cell receptor beta chain. The data were taken from a study of shared clonotypes between healthy human individuals. As for the study in general: Serving as donors were two women and three men, whose ages spanned 18 to 49.

The V and J ends lost 0 bases and 3 bases, in that order; junction bases with no gene match: 3. This CDR3 has 16 residues. From germline, CDR1 is SGHRS and CDR2 YFSETQ. The naive CD8 fraction comprised CD45RO-negative cells positively selected for CCR7 and excluded terminally differentiated effector memory CD45RA+ cells. Profiled with immunoSEQ multiplex PCR; TCRdb holds only in-frame clones, not every one. The sample lists roughly 2,000,000 clones, around 95% occurring once. V usage is TRBV5-1 and J usage is TRBJ2-2, with TRBD2 matching over 9 bases. Material: naive CD8+ T cells from PBMCs. This sequence originates from a man aged 18 to 29 in good health. Some clones in this sample may be carry-over from other donors' samples. This chain's CDR3 is CASSLARLADTGELFF. CDR3 DNA: TGCGCCAGCAGCTTGGCTCGACTAGCGGACACCGGGGAGCTGTTTTTT.